This TCR beta chain was identified during a study of CD8+CD57+ T cells in acquired aplastic anemia. On the study more broadly: DNA per sorted CD4+ or CD8+ sample ranged about 0.2 to 30 ug, averaging roughly 3.2 ug.

TCR beta VDJ combinations and CDR3 sequences were profiled from genomic DNA. Via MiXCR, TCRdb re-called the reads, giving one row per CDR3 protein. The sample shows about 270,000 distinct CDR3 sequences, around 82% of them seen only once. There are 13 residues in the CDR3. CDR1 is MNHEY, CDR2 SVGAGI, per germline. Trimming shortened V by 0 bases and J by 4 bases, and 4 bases separated the two germline ends. Whoever was chosen for sequencing had shown CD8+CD57+ cell expansion by flow cytometry. The sample holds a few counts of this clonotype. This chain connects TRBV6-5 to TRBJ1-3; D not certain. This receptor was obtained from a human donor with aplastic anemia. Specimen: sorted CD4+, CD8+, or CD8+CD57+ T cells (not recorded which) from PBMCs. CDR3 DNA: TGTGCCAGCAGTTACTCGTCGGGAAACACCATATATTTT. The encoded protein is CASSYSSGNTIYF.